Detailed here is one T cell receptor (beta chain). Its antigen has not been determined. No quality values exist for individual bases; no much larger clone is one base distant. From the cysteine up to the phenylalanine, the CDR3 has a length of 14 residues. The entry retains the CDR3 DNA only, 42 bases that are in frame from base 1. V loses 0 bases of germline sequence and J loses 8 bases, and the interval between the two ends is 13 bases. The germline V gene encodes CDR1 MNHEY and CDR2 SVGEGT. The record originates from a study of blood T cell repertoires in COVID-19 (dated by TCRdb to 2020 to 2022). Looking at the study overall: Collaborator samples came from the United States, Italy and Spain and covered acute and convalescent phases of COVID-19. A de-identified subject ID, COVID-19 status, age in years and sex were almost always included in the sample metadata. Deeply sampled blood TCRbeta repertoires from subjects exposed to, actively infected with, or recovered from COVID-19 were included in the dataset. Where HLA class I and class II types were available, the types were taken from metadata supplied by the sample provider, not from assay-based typing. The repertoires were released in a freely available public database intended as a resource for research on the immune response to SARS-CoV-2. The prospective study material was composed of cDNA or gDNA derived from T cells, B-cell-depleted T cells, or PBMCs. Samples came from the ongoing ImmuneRACE study (first 160 participants) plus 1,254 subjects from 6 global collaborators.

The study at large found these results: How much clinical and demographic metadata was included differed by source and by participant, and the metadata was provided uncurated.

TCRbeta CDR3 regions were amplified from genomic DNA by means of the immunoSEQ Assay, a bias-controlled multiplex PCR. As for how the authors treated the data: The number of nucleated cells in each sample was estimated by amplification of reference gene primers within the assay. Sequence reads were collapsed and filtered to measure the absolute abundance of every unique TCRbeta CDR3 rearrangement. Productive Simpson clonality was computed per sample as the square root of Simpson's diversity index over productive rearrangements. The immuneACCESS repertoire file appears here via TCRdb, limited to in-frame rearrangements. These files lack a portion of the clones; in checked studies, under half of the deficit traces to unresolved V genes, and the cause of the others is not known. D and trimming were read from the DNA, whereas the V and J calls and clone size are those reported in that table. The table for this sample lists about 86,000 clones; roughly 83% of them were counted only once. The ten largest clones take up under 35% of the sample.

Whole blood was collected in K2EDTA tubes by collaborating institutions according to the institutions' own protocols. Collaborator samples were shipped for TCRbeta analysis as frozen whole blood, isolated PBMCs, or DNA extracted from either sample type. The chain was built from TRBV6-2 or TRBV6-3 and TRBJ1-2; no confident D gene assignment can be made. The clonotype comes from a woman aged 80 or over with active or convalescent COVID-19. Sequencing was done on a sample of peripheral blood. At the DNA level, the sequence is TGTGCCAGCAGTTACTCGGGAGTCCTTGGGGGCTACACCTTC. This gives the protein CASSYSGVLGGYTF.